This T cell receptor beta chain was captured by sequencing in a study of blood T cell repertoires in COVID-19. Assay: immunoSEQ multiplex PCR; the TCRdb copy retains only in-frame clones and omits some. This table holds 200,000 to 250,000 clones, just over 85% found once. Sample: peripheral blood. The TCR originated in a man aged 50-59 years with acute or convalescent COVID-19.

The CDR3 protein is CAFEDSGGDTQYF. In DNA, the CDR3 is TGTGCCTTCGAGGACTCTGGGGGGGATACGCAGTATTTT. The chain has TRBV30 and TRBJ2-3; tentatively, D is TRBD2 (6 bases). Germline assignment: CDR1 GTSNPN and CDR2 SVGIG (reference sequence). This CDR3 is built from 13 residues. Between the trimmed V and J ends, which lost 7 bases and 6 bases, there was a span of 17 bases.